This TCR beta chain came from a study of CD8 T cells in Susac syndrome. V was trimmed by 0 bases and J by 8 bases, leaving 17 bases between them. CDR3 length: 15 amino acids. The germline gives CDR1 GTSNPN, CDR2 SVGIG (reference sequence). Reverse transcription of roughly 0.5 to 1 ug RNA was carried out with random hexamers. Multiplex PCR with immunoSEQ amplified the TCR beta CDR3 across 54 Vbeta and 13 Jbeta. One entry per CDR3 protein, called by TCRdb with MiXCR from the immunoSEQ multiplex PCR reads. The repertoire holds tens of thousands of distinct CDR3 sequences, with approximately 96% as singletons.

The source material was CD8+ T cells from PBMCs. V is TRBV30 and J is TRBJ2-4; D perhaps matches TRBD2 (5 bases). The TCR sequence derives from a human donor with Susac syndrome. The CDR3 nucleotides are TGTGCCTGGAGTGTGTCGCGACGTTGGGAGCACATTCAGTACTTC. Its protein product is CAWSVSRRWEHIQYF.